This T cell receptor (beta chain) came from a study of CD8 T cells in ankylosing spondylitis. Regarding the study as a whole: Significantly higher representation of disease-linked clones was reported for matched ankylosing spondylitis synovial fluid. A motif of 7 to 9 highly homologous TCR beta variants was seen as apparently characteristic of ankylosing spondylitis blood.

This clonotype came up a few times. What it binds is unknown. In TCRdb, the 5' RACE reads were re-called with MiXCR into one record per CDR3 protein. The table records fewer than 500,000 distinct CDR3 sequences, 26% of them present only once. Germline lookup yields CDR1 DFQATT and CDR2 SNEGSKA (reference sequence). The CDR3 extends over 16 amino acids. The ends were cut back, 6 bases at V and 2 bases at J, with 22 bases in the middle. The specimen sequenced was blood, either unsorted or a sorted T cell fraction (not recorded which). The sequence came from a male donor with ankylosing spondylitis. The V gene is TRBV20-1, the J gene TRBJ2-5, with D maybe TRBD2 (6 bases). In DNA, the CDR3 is TGCAGTGCCGAAACACATTTTAGCGGACTGCAAGAGACCCAGTACTTC. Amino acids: CSAETHFSGLQETQYF.